Listed here are 20 T cell receptor beta chains from one sample, sequenced in a study of blood T cell repertoires in COVID-19. Libraries were prepared by immunoSEQ multiplex PCR; TCRdb keeps only in-frame clonotypes and omits some of them. The data show tens of thousands of clones, about 89% seen once. Sequenced sample: peripheral blood. The receptors were gathered from a human donor in a cohort sampled during active COVID-19.

The CDR3 here is CASSLEGGAYNEQFF. CDR3 bases: TGTGCCAGCAGCTTGGAAGGGGGCGCATACAATGAGCAGTTCTTC. The chain joins TRBV7-2 to TRBJ2-1; 7 nucleotides line up with TRBD1. This CDR3 has 15 amino acids. V shed 3 bases and J 4 bases; nucleotides not matched to a gene: 6. The germline CDR1 and CDR2 sequences are SGHTA and FQGNSA. Complete variable domain (other parts from reference TRBV7-2 and TRBJ2-1): GAGVSQSPSNKVTEKGKDVELRCDPISGHTALYWYRQSLGQGLEFLIYFQGNSAPDKSGLPSDRFSAERTGGSVSTLTIQRTQQEDSAVYLCASSLEGGAYNEQFFGPGTRLTVL.

CDR3 sequence reads: CASSSRQTVSEQFF. The CDR3 DNA reads TGTGCCAGCAGCTCACGACAAACGGTCAGTGAGCAGTTCTTC. The chain combines TRBV11-3 with TRBJ2-1; D gene uncertain. V was clipped by 4 bases and J by 9 bases, with 16 bases between them. This CDR3 contains 14 residues. CDR1 and CDR2 from the germline V gene are SGHNT and YENEEA. The full variable domain, its missing parts supplied by reference TRBV11-3 and TRBJ2-1, is EAGVVQSPRYKIIEKKQPVAFWCNPISGHNTLYWYLQNLGQGPELLIRYENEEAVDDSQLPKDRFSAERLKGVDSTLKIQPAELGDSAVYLCASSSRQTVSEQFFGPGTRLTVL.

This clone came up once. The V gene is TRBV5-1, the J gene TRBJ2-7; 15 positions agree with TRBD2. The ends lost 4 bases at V and 7 bases at J; junction bases unmatched: 9. Germline CDR1 and CDR2: SGHRS and YFSETQ. The CDR3 length is 16 residues. CDR3 in amino acids: CASSPGLAGGPQEQYF. Written as DNA, the CDR3 is TGCGCCAGCAGCCCCGGACTAGCGGGAGGGCCTCAGGAGCAGTACTTC.

The V and J genes are TRBV28 and TRBJ1-2; D is possibly TRBD1 (5 bases). Trimming stripped 4 bases from V and 2 bases from J, with 11 bases between. Germline loops: CDR1 MDHEN, CDR2 SYDVKM. This CDR3 is built from 14 residues. CDR3 nucleotide sequence: TGTGCCAGCAGTTCCGGGACTAAAAACTATGGCTACACCTTC. Residues: CASSSGTKNYGYTF.

The chain carries TRBV7-9 and TRBJ1-1; the D gene is possibly TRBD1 (6 bases). This CDR3 has 14 residues. Looked up from germline, CDR1 is SEHNR and CDR2 is FQNEAQ (reference sequence). Trimming left V 5 bases short and J 1 base short, with 11 bases between. The CDR3 region has the DNA TGTGCCAGCAGCCTGGGACAACCGAACACTGAAGCTTTCTTT. The encoded protein is CASSLGQPNTEAFF.

The DNA of the CDR3 is TGTGCCAGCAGCTTGGCCGGTTCCGTGACAGGGAACGAGCAGTACTTC. This gives the protein CASSLAGSVTGNEQYF. This sequence joins TRBV5-4 and TRBJ2-7; 7 nucleotides line up with TRBD1. V trimming: 0 bases; J trimming: 5 bases; junction bases outside the gene matches: 11. The CDR3 runs to 16 residues. Germline V gene lookup returns CDR1 SGHNT and CDR2 YYREEE (reference sequence).

CDR3 coding DNA: TGTGCCAGCAGCTTGGAAGCGGGACCCTACGAGCAGTACTTC. It is translated as CASSLEAGPYEQYF. This chain connects TRBV5-4 to TRBJ2-7, with 7 bases identical to TRBD2. CDR1 SGHNT and CDR2 YYREEE come from the germline V gene (reference sequence). The CDR3 loop spans 14 amino acids. Trimming took 0 bases from V and 2 from J; bases not matched to a gene: 2.

The chain is built from TRBV7-9 and TRBJ1-5; D possibly corresponds to TRBD1 (5 bases). Germline V gene sequence: CDR1 SEHNR, CDR2 FQNEAQ (reference sequence). Trimming removed 1 base at V and 1 base at J, with 14 bases between. The CDR3 contains 17 residues. The chain's CDR3 is CASSLGMGPGSNQPQHF. In DNA form, the CDR3 reads TGTGCCAGCAGCTTAGGAATGGGGCCTGGAAGCAATCAGCCCCAGCATTTT.

The chain couples TRBV19 to TRBJ2-2, with TRBD1 matching over 9 bases. V dropped 2 bases and J dropped 4; count of bases not matched to a gene: 2. Germline V CDR1 and CDR2: LNHDA, SQIVND (reference sequence). The CDR3 extends over 15 amino acids. The CDR3 DNA reads as TGTGCCAGTAGTATAACGGGACAGGGCACCGGGGAGCTGTTTTTT. Protein sequence: CASSITGQGTGELFF. The variable domain in full, with the rest retrieved from reference TRBV19 and TRBJ2-2, is DGGITQSPKYLFRKEGQNVTLSCEQNLNHDAMYWYRQDPGQGLRLIYYSQIVNDFQKGDIAEGYSVSREKKESFPLTVTSAQKNPTAFYLCASSITGQGTGELFFGEGSRLTVL.

This sequence joins TRBV7-9 and TRBJ2-7, with TRBD1 identical over 9 bases. In germline, CDR1 is SEHNR, CDR2 FQNEAQ (reference sequence). The CDR3 extends over 17 amino acids. Unmatched junction bases numbered 7, after V lost 1 base and J lost 0 bases. CDR3 DNA sequence: TGTGCCAGCAGCTTAGGGCTAGGACAGGGGATCTCCTACGAGCAGTACTTC. This translates into CASSLGLGQGISYEQYF.

The chain couples TRBV18 to TRBJ2-7; 8 nucleotides match TRBD2. CDR1 and CDR2 (germline): KGHSH, LQKENI. V trimming: 3 bases; J trimming: 1 base; junction bases outside the gene matches: 8. This CDR3 contains 16 residues. CDR3 sequence reads: CASSPRGTGGSYEQYF. The CDR3 DNA follows: TGTGCCAGCTCACCGCGCGGGACGGGAGGGTCCTACGAGCAGTACTTC.

The chain links TRBV28 to TRBJ2-4, with no clear D. V lost 5 bases and J 1 base, leaving 18 bases between the germline ends. Germline CDR1 MDHEN, CDR2 SYDVKM. This CDR3 is built from 17 residues. CDR3 DNA sequence: TGTGCCAGCAGTCCGTTTGATTCCACCCGGGCCAAAAACATTCAGTACTTC. The encoded protein is CASSPFDSTRAKNIQYF.

The V gene is TRBV27, the J gene TRBJ2-5, with D possibly TRBD1 on 6 matching bases. Looked up from germline, CDR1 is MNHEY and CDR2 is SMNVEV (reference sequence). The CDR3 is 15 residues long. Trimming cost V 4 bases and J 5 bases, with 17 bases left between them. The chain's CDR3 is CASSSIRGDGETQYF. CDR3 bases: TGTGCCAGCAGTTCCATCAGGGGCGACGGGGAGACCCAGTACTTC.

The rearrangement uses TRBV6-6 and TRBJ2-5; D possibly corresponds to TRBD2 (5 bases). Deletions cut 2 bases from V and 1 base from J, with 11 bases between. Germline V gene data show CDR1 as MNHNY and CDR2 as SVGAGI (reference sequence). This CDR3 is built from 15 residues. CDR3 DNA: TGTGCCAGCAGTTACCAGCGGACGTCCCAAGAGACCCAGTACTTC. Its translation: CASSYQRTSQETQYF.

This chain uses TRBV3-1 (or the pseudogene TRBV3-2) with TRBJ2-7, with D possibly TRBD1 on 6 matching bases. The CDR3 has 15 residues. CDR1 and CDR2 (germline): LGHDT, YNNKEL (reference sequence). V lost 1 base to trimming and J lost 2 bases, with 12 bases between them. In DNA, the CDR3 is TGTGCCAGCAGCCAAGGACAGGTTATGCCCTACGAGCAGTACTTC. It specifies CASSQGQVMPYEQYF.

The chain couples TRBV30 to TRBJ2-2; TRBD2 might be the D (6 bases). CDR3 length equals 16 residues. V shed 0 bases and J shed 2 bases, with 13 bases lying between them. The V gene's germline CDR1 is GTSNPN and CDR2 SVGIG (reference sequence). Here the CDR3 DNA reads TGTGCCTGGAGTGTACAGCTAGCGTTCAACACCGGGGAGCTGTTTTTT. It yields the protein CAWSVQLAFNTGELFF. Filled out from reference TRBV30 and TRBJ2-2, the complete variable domain reads SQTIHQWPATLVQPVGSPLSLECTVEGTSNPNLYWYRQAAGRGLQLLFYSVGIGQISSEVPQNLSASRPQDRQFILSSKKLLLSDSGFYLCAWSVQLAFNTGELFFGEGSRLTVL.

The chain couples TRBV9 to TRBJ2-1; 12 bases map to TRBD2. Per the germline V gene, CDR1 is SGDLS and CDR2 is YYNGEE. Trimming removed 4 bases from V and 7 bases from J; junction bases left unmatched: 6. This CDR3 comprises 15 residues. CDR3 amino acids: CASSLGTSGRNEQFF. Here the CDR3 DNA reads TGTGCCAGCAGCCTCGGGACTAGCGGGCGAAATGAGCAGTTCTTC.

This clone was seen more than once but under ten times. The gene calls are TRBV2 and TRBJ2-2; 10 bases line up with TRBD2. CDR1 is SNHLY, CDR2 FYNNEI, per germline. The CDR3 loop spans 14 amino acids. With 8 bases clipped from V and 8 bases from J, the junction kept 8 bases outside the gene matches. CDR3 amino acids: CASCLAGVRGELFF. The CDR3, as DNA: TGTGCCAGCTGCCTAGCGGGAGTAAGAGGGGAGCTGTTTTTT.

V usage is TRBV28 and J usage is TRBJ2-5, with 7 positions matching TRBD2. The CDR3 is 18 amino acids. Germline V CDR1 and CDR2: MDHEN, SYDVKM. V gave up 4 bases and J gave up 2 bases; unmatched junction bases: 16. CDR3 nucleotides: TGTGCCAGCAGTTCTATACCCTGGACTGAGCGGGGACAAGAGACCCAGTACTTC. Protein: CASSSIPWTERGQETQYF.

This rearrangement joins TRBV7-3 to TRBJ1-6; D is uncertain. V shed 1 base and J shed 10 bases, with 14 bases lying between them. The CDR3 is made up of 15 amino acids. Germline assignment: CDR1 SGHTA and CDR2 FQGTGA. The CDR3 protein is CASSLNGNGKSPLHF. CDR3 bases: TGTGCCAGCAGCTTAAACGGGAATGGGAAGTCACCCCTCCACTTT.